The 23 T cell receptor beta chains presented below share a single source sample, sequenced in a study of blood T cell repertoires in COVID-19. Only in-frame clones appear in the TCRdb table, and some are missing; sequencing was by immunoSEQ multiplex PCR. The data hold roughly 190,000 clones, with roughly 80% observed a single time. Source material: peripheral blood. These receptors came from a woman in her sixties or seventies with COVID-19, enrolled during active disease.

V and J are TRBV5-1 and TRBJ1-6; D uncertain. V lost 0 bases to trimming and J lost 7 bases, with 8 bases between them. Germline CDR1 reads SGHRS; CDR2 reads YFSETQ. The CDR3 has 14 residues. CDR3 DNA sequence: TGCGCCAGCAGCTTGGGGTATGAGAATTCACCCCTCCACTTT. It translates to CASSLGYENSPLHF.

The CDR3 region has the DNA TGTGCCAGCAGCCAAGACCGTACTAGCGGGTACAATGAGCAGTTCTTC. Amino acid sequence: CASSQDRTSGYNEQFF. The chain recombines TRBV3-1 (or the pseudogene TRBV3-2) with TRBJ2-1; 9 bases are a match to TRBD2. Trimming at V came to 0 bases and at J to 4 bases, leaving 4 bases not matched to a gene. Per germline, CDR1 LGHDT and CDR2 YNNKEL (reference sequence). This CDR3 contains 16 residues.

V and J are TRBV11-2 and TRBJ1-1; D gene uncertain. CDR3 length equals 13 residues. Germline CDR1 reads SGHAT; CDR2 reads FQNNGV. V shed 3 bases and J shed 6 bases, with 11 bases lying between them. Written as DNA, the CDR3 is TGTGCCAGCAGCTTCAGAGGCTTGTCTGAAGCTTTCTTT. Amino acid sequence: CASSFRGLSEAFF.

The rearrangement uses TRBV27 and TRBJ1-1, with D maybe TRBD1 (5 bases). CDR1 MNHEY and CDR2 SMNVEV come from the germline V gene (reference sequence). The CDR3 runs to 14 residues. The V end lost 1 base, the J end lost 7 bases, and 13 bases lay between the germline ends. The CDR3 DNA reads as TGTGCCAGCAGTTTATTTTCAGGGATAGGTGAAGCTTTCTTT. It specifies CASSLFSGIGEAFF.

The V gene is TRBV5-1, the J gene TRBJ2-7; 9 bases are a match to TRBD1. V lost 0 bases to trimming and J lost 1 base; unmatched junction nucleotides: 8. This CDR3 contains 17 residues. Germline V gene data show CDR1 as SGHRS and CDR2 as YFSETQ. Here the CDR3 DNA reads TGCGCCAGCAGCTTGGGACTGGGGACAGGGCGTTCCTACGAGCAGTACTTC. It specifies CASSLGLGTGRSYEQYF.

The table lists this clone with a count of one. The V call is TRBV11-2, the J call TRBJ2-3; TRBD1 matches 7 bases. V was pared by 5 bases and J by 0 bases, with 8 bases of the junction left unmatched. This CDR3 is 16 amino acids long. Germline V gene sequence: CDR1 SGHAT, CDR2 FQNNGV. The CDR3 region has the DNA TGTGCCAGCAGCACCGGGACAGCAACAAGCACAGATACGCAGTATTTT. Translated, it gives CASSTGTATSTDTQYF. Drawing the rest from reference TRBV11-2 and TRBJ2-3, the complete variable domain is EAGVAQSPRYKIIEKRQSVAFWCNPISGHATLYWYQQILGQGPKLLIQFQNNGVVDDSQLPKDRFSAERLKGVDSTLKIQPAKLEDSAVYLCASSTGTATSTDTQYFGPGTRLTVL.

The chain uses TRBV28 and TRBJ1-1; D call uncertain. Germline assignment: CDR1 MDHEN and CDR2 SYDVKM. The V and J ends lost 5 bases and 1 base respectively, with 11 bases between them. The CDR3 spans 14 residues. CDR3 in amino acids: CASSPQVPNTEAFF. The CDR3 coding sequence is TGTGCCAGCAGTCCTCAGGTCCCGAACACTGAAGCTTTCTTT.

In DNA form, the CDR3 reads TGTGCCAGCAGGGTTGAGGAGGCCCAGTACTTC. Its translation is CASRVEEAQYF. The chain has TRBV7-8 and TRBJ2-5; D may be TRBD2 (5 bases). The CDR3 runs to 11 residues. Trimming stripped 6 bases from V and 9 bases from J, with 11 bases between. Germline CDR1 reads SGHVS; CDR2 reads FQNEAQ.

V usage is TRBV5-6 and J usage is TRBJ2-7, with D possibly being TRBD2 (6 bases). In germline, CDR1 is SGHDT, CDR2 YYEEEE. The V and J ends lost 4 bases and 3 bases respectively, with 20 bases between them. CDR3 size: 16 residues. In nucleotides, the CDR3 is TGTGCCAGCAGCAAAGGGCTAGACCAGGGAGGCTACGAGCAGTACGTC. Residues: CASSKGLDQGGYEQYV.

The CDR3 spells CASSPAGLLYEQYV. CDR3 bases: TGTGCCAGCAGCCCTGCGGGACTCCTCTACGAGCAGTACGTC. The chain has TRBV11-2 and TRBJ2-7; possible D gene TRBD2, 6 bases. The CDR3 extends over 14 amino acids. Trimming removed 5 bases from V and 3 bases from J, with 14 bases in between. Germline V CDR1 and CDR2: SGHAT, FQNNGV.

This clone appeared a few times. V and J are TRBV11-3 and TRBJ2-7; TRBD2 agrees at 8 bases. V shed 4 bases, J shed 0 bases, and the junction held 5 bases outside the gene matches. There are 15 residues in the CDR3. The germline V gene encodes CDR1 SGHNT and CDR2 YENEEA. CDR3 residues: CASSSTGTSSYEQYF. DNA for the CDR3: TGTGCCAGCAGCTCCACCGGGACTAGCTCCTACGAGCAGTACTTC.

A single count supports this clone. This chain connects TRBV7-2 to TRBJ1-4; 8 bases map to TRBD1. This CDR3 is 13 amino acids long. After removal of 5 bases from V and 8 bases from J, the junction contained 4 bases not matched to a gene. The germline V gene has CDR1 SGHTA and CDR2 FQGNSA. The CDR3 is CASSRDRGEKLFF. In DNA form, the CDR3 reads TGTGCCAGCAGCCGCGACAGGGGAGAAAAACTGTTTTTT.

This chain uses TRBV2 with TRBJ1-5; a weak D match, TRBD1 (5 bases). Germline V gene data show CDR1 as SNHLY and CDR2 as FYNNEI. The CDR3 is 15 amino acids. Trimming left V 7 bases short and J 5 bases short, with 18 bases between. In DNA, the CDR3 is TGTGCCAGCAAGGGGTCGTCCGGGCGTGATCAGCCCCAGCATTTT. Translation: CASKGSSGRDQPQHF.

This chain uses TRBV5-4 with TRBJ2-1, with 8 bases matching TRBD2. The V segment lost 5 bases and the J segment 7 bases; nucleotides outside the gene matches: 14. The CDR3 is 16 residues long. Germline CDR1 SGHNT, CDR2 YYREEE (reference sequence). CDR3 in amino acids: CASSPLAGALGNEQFF. The CDR3 DNA is TGTGCCAGCAGTCCTCTAGCGGGCGCTTTAGGGAATGAGCAGTTCTTC.

The chain couples TRBV19 to TRBJ1-4, with D hard to call. V lost 7 bases to trimming and J lost 4 bases, with 19 bases between them. This CDR3 region has 16 residues. Germline assignment: CDR1 LNHDA and CDR2 SQIVND (reference sequence). CDR3 in DNA: TGTGCCAGTACCCTCCGAGAGCGCCGAAATAATGAAAAACTGTTTTTT. Protein: CASTLRERRNNEKLFF.

V gene TRBV29-1 combines with J gene TRBJ1-1, with TRBD1 as a possible D gene (6 bases). The CDR3 covers 15 residues. Per germline, CDR1 SQVTM and CDR2 ANQGSEA. V was cut by 4 bases and J by 0 bases, with 15 bases left in between. Here the CDR3 reads CSVAIPGDMNTEAFF. The CDR3 coding sequence is TGCAGCGTTGCGATCCCAGGGGACATGAACACTGAAGCTTTCTTT.

The V and J genes are TRBV7-2 and TRBJ1-3; unclear D gene. The CDR3 sequence is 15 residues long. The ends were cut back, 3 bases at V and 0 bases at J, with 9 bases in the middle. The germline V gene encodes CDR1 SGHTA and CDR2 FQGNSA. CDR3 DNA sequence: TGTGCCAGCAGCTTCCAGATTCTCTCTGGAAACACCATATATTTT. Translated, it gives CASSFQILSGNTIYF.

The rearrangement joins TRBV3-1 (or the pseudogene TRBV3-2) to TRBJ2-1; D might be TRBD1 (5 bases). The germline V and J ends were trimmed by 4 bases and 7 bases, with 14 bases remaining between them. There are 14 residues in the CDR3. The V gene's germline CDR1 is LGHDT and CDR2 YNNKEL (reference sequence). For the CDR3, the DNA is TGTGCCAGCAGCCGTCAACAAAGGGGAAATGAGCAGTTCTTC. Amino acids: CASSRQQRGNEQFF.

This clone was seen just once. The chain has TRBV9 and TRBJ2-2; 7 nucleotides line up with TRBD1. V trimming: 5 bases; J trimming: 3 bases; junction bases outside the gene matches: 4. Germline V lookup: CDR1 SGDLS, CDR2 YYNGEE. This CDR3 comprises 14 residues. The CDR3 nucleotides are TGTGCCAGCAGGAGGGGGCGGGACACCGGGGAGCTGTTTTTT. This sequence encodes CASRRGRDTGELFF.

The chain combines TRBV18 with TRBJ1-1; D is unclear. The CDR3 runs to 13 residues. V shed 2 bases and J shed 1 base, with 5 bases lying between them. Looked up from germline, CDR1 is KGHSH and CDR2 is LQKENI. The CDR3 protein is CASSPNQNTEAFF. For the CDR3, the DNA is TGTGCCAGCTCACCAAATCAGAACACTGAAGCTTTCTTT.

J is TRBJ2-7 and V is TRBV9; a possible D gene is TRBD2 (5 bases). Germline CDR1 is SGDLS and CDR2 is YYNGEE. The CDR3 spans 16 residues. V was cut by 0 bases and J by 0 bases, with 13 bases left in between. This chain's CDR3 is CASSVEPSRNSYEQYF. CDR3 bases: TGTGCCAGCAGCGTAGAGCCTAGCCGAAACTCCTACGAGCAGTACTTC.

This clone was recorded only once. V usage is TRBV11-2 and J usage is TRBJ1-4; D perhaps matches TRBD1 (5 bases). CDR1 SGHAT and CDR2 FQNNGV come from the germline V gene. CDR3 length: 14 residues. Trimming removed 5 bases from V and 6 bases from J, with 13 bases in between. CDR3 residues: CASSPHPGDEKLFF. Written as DNA, the CDR3 is TGTGCCAGCAGCCCACACCCGGGGGATGAAAAACTGTTTTTT. Combining the CDR3 with reference TRBV11-2 and TRBJ1-4 gives the whole variable domain EAGVAQSPRYKIIEKRQSVAFWCNPISGHATLYWYQQILGQGPKLLIQFQNNGVVDDSQLPKDRFSAERLKGVDSTLKIQPAKLEDSAVYLCASSPHPGDEKLFFGSGTQLSVL.

The chain recombines TRBV7-8 with TRBJ2-1; D gene ambiguous. Germline CDR1 SGHVS, CDR2 FQNEAQ. The ends were cut back, 5 bases at V and 2 bases at J, with 22 bases in the middle. This CDR3 contains 18 residues. CDR3 in DNA: TGTGCCAGCAGCCCAACACGCCCTGGGCTTTCCCCCTACAATGAGCAGTTCTTC. Its protein is CASSPTRPGLSPYNEQFF.